These 29 T cell receptor beta chains were all obtained from the same sample, sequenced in a study of blood T cell repertoires in COVID-19 (dated by TCRdb to 2018 to 2021). The method was the immunoSEQ multiplex PCR assay. As stored in TCRdb, this immuneACCESS dataset retains in-frame rearrangements with V and J assigned. A fraction of the clones does not appear; measured against another copy, unresolved V genes explain less than half of the discrepancy, and the remainder lacks a known reason. This sample is represented by 200,000 or so clones; about 90% of them were singletons. The top ten hold around 3.8% of the sample. Sequenced material: PBMCs or T cells enriched from blood (not recorded which). These TCRs come from a woman aged 30 to 39 who had been exposed to COVID-19.

J is TRBJ2-1 and V is TRBV3-1 (or the pseudogene TRBV3-2); TRBD2 matches at 16 bases. CDR3 length: 20 residues. With V trimmed by 1 base and J by 6 bases, 12 bases remained unmatched. Germline lookup yields CDR1 LGHDT and CDR2 YNNKEL (reference sequence). DNA of the CDR3: TGTGCCAGCAGCCAAGCCGCCGGGACTAGCGGGAGGGCCTTGCGCAATGAGCAGTTCTTC. Protein product: CASSQAAGTSGRALRNEQFF.

This chain connects TRBV25-1 to TRBJ2-2, with 9 bases identical to TRBD1. The CDR3 sequence is 14 residues long. V was pared by 9 bases and J by 3 bases, with 5 bases of the junction left unmatched. Per the germline V gene, CDR1 is MGHDK and CDR2 is SYGVNS. The CDR3 DNA is TGTGCCAGTACCGGGACAGGGTACACCGGGGAGCTGTTTTTT. This encodes CASTGTGYTGELFF.

This sequence joins TRBV15 and TRBJ1-2; TRBD1 matches at 8 bases. The germline gives CDR1 LNHNV, CDR2 YYDKDF (reference sequence). CDR3 size: 15 residues. J was trimmed by 2 bases and V by 4 bases; bases with no gene match: 6. The CDR3 DNA reads TGTGCCACCAGCACCACGGGACAGGACAACTATGGCTACACCTTC. It translates to CATSTTGQDNYGYTF.

V and J are TRBV5-5 and TRBJ2-7, with 10 bases matching TRBD1. The J segment lost 1 base and the V segment lost 3 bases, leaving 4 bases of the junction unmatched. CDR1 is SGHKS and CDR2 is YYEKEE in the germline V gene (reference sequence). The CDR3 runs to 15 residues. The CDR3 region has the DNA TGTGCCAGCAGCTCCGGGACAGGGGCTTCCTACGAGCAGTACTTC. It translates to CASSSGTGASYEQYF.

The chain links TRBV5-5 to TRBJ2-3, with D perhaps TRBD2 (6 bases). The germline V gene encodes CDR1 SGHKS and CDR2 YYEKEE (reference sequence). V was shortened by 3 bases and J by 4 bases, with 18 bases between the two germline ends. This CDR3 contains 16 residues. The CDR3 sequence is CASSSQDPPGADTQYF. CDR3 nucleotides: TGTGCCAGCAGCTCCCAGGACCCTCCGGGGGCAGATACGCAGTATTTT.

The chain has TRBV18 and TRBJ1-1; tentative D call: TRBD1 (5 bases). There are 19 residues in the CDR3. Germline CDR1 KGHSH, CDR2 LQKENI. V lost 1 base to trimming and J lost 7 bases, with 28 bases between them. The CDR3 spells CASSPLAFKPGGLSNEAFF. DNA for the CDR3: TGTGCCAGCTCACCACTGGCCTTTAAACCGGGGGGACTCTCGAATGAAGCTTTCTTT.

The V and J genes are TRBV25-1 and TRBJ1-1; no firm D call. Germline values: CDR1 MGHDK, CDR2 SYGVNS. This CDR3 has 13 residues. V lost 3 bases, J lost 2 bases, and 7 bases lay in between. As DNA, the CDR3 is TGTGCCAGCAGTGAGAACATAAACACTGAAGCTTTCTTT. Translation gives CASSENINTEAFF.

The V and J genes are TRBV5-1 and TRBJ1-1; D might be TRBD1 (5 bases). This CDR3 spans 13 amino acids. Germline-derived CDR1 and CDR2 are SGHRS and YFSETQ. Trimming took 5 bases from V and 1 from J, leaving 9 bases between them. The CDR3 nucleotides read TGCGCCAGCAGGACAGTTGAGAACACTGAAGCTTTCTTT. Translating it yields CASRTVENTEAFF.

The V gene is TRBV28, the J gene TRBJ2-1; possible D gene TRBD2, 5 bases. Trimming cost V 1 base and J 0 bases, with 7 bases left between them. CDR3 length equals 15 residues. Per the germline V gene, CDR1 is MDHEN and CDR2 is SYDVKM. Written as DNA, the CDR3 is TGTGCCAGCAGTTTATTGCGGGTCTCCTACAATGAGCAGTTCTTC. Amino acids: CASSLLRVSYNEQFF.

This clone showed up just once. The rearrangement links TRBV5-4 to TRBJ2-4, with 8 bases identical to TRBD1. The V and J ends lost 4 bases and 10 bases, in that order; junction bases with no gene match: 7. There are 13 residues in the CDR3. Germline V CDR1 and CDR2: SGHNT, YYREEE (reference sequence). The CDR3: CASSATGTGIQYF. The CDR3 bases are TGTGCCAGCAGCGCAACCGGGACAGGTATTCAGTACTTC.

The chain links TRBV29-1 to TRBJ2-1; D might be TRBD1 (7 bases). V lost 7 bases and J lost 10, with 14 bases in between. Germline CDR1 SQVTM, CDR2 ANQGSEA. There are 11 residues in the CDR3. DNA of the CDR3: TGCAGCGGGCAGGGGGGCCGCGAGCAGTTCTTC. Its protein is CSGQGGREQFF.

The chain has TRBV9 and TRBJ2-3, with TRBD2 matching 7 bases. This CDR3 is built from 14 residues. The junction had 3 bases not matched to a gene; V was cut back by 4 bases and J by 1 base. Per germline, CDR1 SGDLS and CDR2 YYNGEE. The CDR3 DNA follows: TGTGCCAGCAGCACTAGCGCCCGCACAGATACGCAGTATTTT. It encodes CASSTSARTDTQYF.

This chain uses TRBV27 with TRBJ1-1; D is possibly TRBD1 (6 bases). The CDR3 has 16 residues. With 7 bases removed from V and 8 bases from J, the gap between germline ends came to 26 bases. Germline V gene sequence: CDR1 MNHEY, CDR2 SMNVEV (reference sequence). As DNA, the CDR3 is TGTGCCAGCACCCTGGGGGGGGCACCTCCCCACAGGGAAGCTTTCTTT. Its protein product is CASTLGGAPPHREAFF.

J is TRBJ2-1 and V is TRBV5-1; TRBD2 matches at 7 bases. V gave up 2 bases and J gave up 8 bases; unmatched junction bases: 13. The germline V gene has CDR1 SGHRS and CDR2 YFSETQ. This CDR3 is built from 16 residues. This CDR3 reads CASSFWAGVVKHEQFF. The CDR3 bases are TGCGCCAGCAGCTTTTGGGCGGGAGTTGTGAAGCATGAGCAGTTCTTC.

The J gene is TRBJ2-2, the V gene TRBV19; tentative D call: TRBD1 (5 bases). The V and J ends lost 3 bases and 9 bases respectively, with 11 bases between them. Germline CDR1 and CDR2: LNHDA and SQIVND (reference sequence). The CDR3 length is 13 residues. The CDR3: CASSIDSPRELFF. Here the CDR3 DNA reads TGTGCCAGTAGTATTGACAGTCCCAGGGAGCTGTTTTTT.

The chain is built from TRBV3-1 (or the pseudogene TRBV3-2) and TRBJ2-3; no clear D. Germline V gene sequence: CDR1 LGHDT, CDR2 YNNKEL (reference sequence). V was cut by 1 base and J by 4 bases, with 15 bases left in between. The CDR3 extends over 16 amino acids. The chain's CDR3 is CASSQGPPRRPDTQYF. CDR3 nucleotide sequence: TGTGCCAGCAGCCAAGGGCCCCCCCGGAGACCAGATACGCAGTATTTT.

The rearrangement links TRBV15 to TRBJ1-1, with D perhaps TRBD1 (5 bases). The V gene's germline CDR1 is LNHNV and CDR2 YYDKDF (reference sequence). The CDR3 contains 14 residues. Trimming removed 2 bases from V and 5 bases from J, with 12 bases in between. The CDR3 region is CATSRIARGTEAFF. The CDR3 DNA reads as TGTGCCACCAGCAGAATTGCACGGGGGACTGAAGCTTTCTTT.

The V gene is TRBV9, the J gene TRBJ2-1; possibly TRBD1 for D (6 bases). V was clipped by 4 bases and J by 10 bases, with 21 bases between them. This CDR3 contains 15 residues. The V gene's germline CDR1 is SGDLS and CDR2 YYNGEE. The DNA for the CDR3 is TGTGCCAGCAGCTCACACCCCAAGGACAGTCCGGAGCAGTTCTTC. This sequence encodes CASSSHPKDSPEQFF.

The genes are TRBV2 and TRBJ2-1; D is uncertain. CDR3 length equals 15 residues. Trimming took 4 bases from V and 4 from J, leaving 14 bases between them. Germline V lookup: CDR1 SNHLY, CDR2 FYNNEI. The CDR3 spells CASSGFGDNYNEQFF. The CDR3 DNA follows: TGTGCCAGCAGTGGGTTTGGCGACAATTACAATGAGCAGTTCTTC. Drawing the rest from reference TRBV2 and TRBJ2-1, the complete variable domain is EPEVTQTPSHQVTQMGQEVILRCVPISNHLYFYWYRQILGQKVEFLVSFYNNEISEKSEIFDDQFSVERPDGSNFTLKIRSTKLEDSAMYFCASSGFGDNYNEQFFGPGTRLTVL.

V is TRBV5-1 and J is TRBJ2-7; maybe TRBD1 (6 bases). The CDR3 covers 14 residues. The germline CDR1 and CDR2 sequences are SGHRS and YFSETQ. Trimming took 2 bases from V and 3 from J, leaving 12 bases between them. This CDR3 reads CASSLVGQNYEQYF. The CDR3 region has the DNA TGCGCCAGCAGCTTAGTTGGACAGAACTACGAGCAGTACTTC.

This sequence joins TRBV5-1 and TRBJ2-5; 8 nucleotides align to TRBD2. The CDR3 sequence is 15 residues long. The trim removed 4 bases at V and 4 bases at J, leaving 9 bases unmatched. Germline CDR1 is SGHRS and CDR2 is YFSETQ. CDR3 sequence reads: CASSRSGSSAETQYF. The CDR3 DNA sequence: TGCGCCAGCAGCCGAAGCGGGAGCTCGGCAGAGACCCAGTACTTC. Combining the CDR3 with reference TRBV5-1 and TRBJ2-5 gives the whole variable domain KAGVTQTPRYLIKTRGQQVTLSCSPISGHRSVSWYQQTPGQGLQFLFEYFSETQRNKGNFPGRFSGRQFSNSRSEMNVSTLELGDSALYLCASSRSGSSAETQYFGPGTRLLVL.

This chain joins TRBV2 and TRBJ2-7; the match to TRBD2 covers 9 bases. Germline CDR1 SNHLY, CDR2 FYNNEI. Losses at the gene ends were 2 bases for V and 9 bases for J; bases not matched to a gene: 5. This CDR3 comprises 13 residues. Here the CDR3 reads CASSERLAGRQYF. CDR3 nucleotide sequence: TGTGCCAGCAGTGAAAGGCTAGCGGGAAGGCAGTACTTC.

The rearrangement links TRBV7-2 to TRBJ2-1, with 11 bases fitting TRBD2. The CDR3 covers 16 residues. J lost 6 bases, V lost 5 bases, and 9 bases had no gene match. CDR1 SGHTA and CDR2 FQGNSA come from the germline V gene. CDR3 residues: CASSLVAGGPVNEQFF. The CDR3 DNA reads TGTGCCAGCAGCCTAGTAGCGGGAGGGCCGGTCAATGAGCAGTTCTTC.

This chain connects TRBV7-9 to TRBJ2-5; 9 bases match TRBD1. V lost 2 bases, J lost 5 bases, and 6 bases stayed unmatched. Germline V CDR1 and CDR2: SEHNR, FQNEAQ (reference sequence). This CDR3 spans 15 amino acids. The CDR3 sequence is CASSLNGTGWETQYF. In nucleotides, the CDR3 is TGTGCCAGCAGCTTAAACGGGACAGGGTGGGAGACCCAGTACTTC.

The chain uses TRBV7-2 and TRBJ2-5; 10 bases are shared with TRBD2. V lost 4 bases and J lost 2; bases outside the gene matches: 7. The CDR3 extends over 16 amino acids. Germline-derived CDR1 and CDR2 are SGHTA and FQGNSA. DNA for the CDR3: TGTGCCAGCAGCTCCTGGACTAGCGGAAATCAAGAGACCCAGTACTTC. Protein sequence: CASSSWTSGNQETQYF.

The V call is TRBV3-1 (or the pseudogene TRBV3-2), the J call TRBJ2-5; possible D gene TRBD2, 5 bases. Germline loops: CDR1 LGHDT, CDR2 YNNKEL (reference sequence). This CDR3 comprises 13 residues. With 6 bases removed from V and 5 bases from J, the gap between germline ends came to 13 bases. CDR3 in DNA: TGTGCCAGCAGTGCTAGCCTTCGGGAGACCCAGTACTTC. Its protein is CASSASLRETQYF.

V gene TRBV18 combines with J gene TRBJ2-6, with 7 bases aligning to TRBD1. This CDR3 region has 18 residues. Per germline, CDR1 KGHSH and CDR2 LQKENI. The trim removed 4 bases at V and 0 bases at J, leaving 9 bases unmatched. The CDR3 DNA reads as TGTGCCAGCTCACTACTGACAGGGACGAGCTCTGGGGCCAACGTCCTGACTTTC. It encodes CASSLLTGTSSGANVLTF.

In its sample, this clone was seen once. J is TRBJ2-3 and V is TRBV3-1 (or the pseudogene TRBV3-2), with D maybe TRBD2 (6 bases). There are 16 residues in the CDR3. Germline CDR1 LGHDT, CDR2 YNNKEL (reference sequence). V lost 4 bases and J lost 2, with 16 bases in between. CDR3 nucleotide sequence: TGTGCCAGCAGCCTACCCACCGGGACTCCCACAGATACGCAGTATTTT. Translating gives CASSLPTGTPTDTQYF.

The chain carries TRBV18 and TRBJ1-4, with 7 nucleotides matching TRBD1. There are 15 residues in the CDR3. V lost 0 bases to trimming and J lost 4 bases; unmatched junction nucleotides: 2. Germline V lookup: CDR1 KGHSH, CDR2 LQKENI. CDR3 DNA sequence: TGTGCCAGCTCACCACCGGGACAGATTAATGAAAAACTGTTTTTT. This translates into CASSPPGQINEKLFF.